The 22 T cell receptor beta chains below all came from one sample that was sequenced in a study of T cell changes during pregnancy in multiple sclerosis. Clones were read by immunoSEQ multiplex PCR, and TCRdb kept only the in-frame ones, dropping some. The profile covers about 46,000 clones, with approximately 90% appearing a single time and 2.5% to 3% taken by the ten largest. Source: CD8+ T cells from peripheral blood mononuclear cells, taken in the second trimester of pregnancy. The source is a female donor with multiple sclerosis, enrolled in a pregnancy study.

The chain has TRBV13 and TRBJ1-2; 7 nucleotides line up with TRBD1. Germline V CDR1 and CDR2: PRHDT, FYEKMQ (reference sequence). The CDR3 is 15 amino acids. With V trimmed by 7 bases and J by 1 base, 9 bases remained unmatched. CDR3 sequence: CASNHRGQFNYGYTF. The CDR3 DNA follows: TGTGCCAGCAACCACAGGGGTCAATTTAACTATGGCTACACCTTC.

The chain recombines TRBV10-1 with TRBJ2-5; no clear D gene. V gave up 7 bases and J gave up 4 bases, with 4 bases separating them. Germline-derived CDR1 and CDR2 are WNHNN and SYGVQD (reference sequence). This CDR3 is 10 amino acids long. The CDR3 nucleotides are TGCGCCAGCAACAGAGAGACCCAGTACTTC. Protein sequence: CASNRETQYF.

This chain links TRBV7-9 with TRBJ1-2; no definite D call. This CDR3 spans 12 amino acids. The V end was cut by 1 base, the J end by 4 bases, with 4 bases between. The germline gives CDR1 SEHNR, CDR2 FQNEAQ (reference sequence). CDR3 in amino acids: CASSLELYGYTF. CDR3 nucleotides: TGTGCCAGCAGCTTAGAGCTCTATGGCTACACCTTC.

The J gene is TRBJ1-2, the V gene TRBV27, with 7 bases identical to TRBD1. CDR3 size: 15 residues. Germline V gene data show CDR1 as MNHEY and CDR2 as SMNVEV (reference sequence). J gave up 8 bases and V 5 bases, and 14 bases lay outside the gene matches. The CDR3 DNA reads TGTGCCAGCAGTCAAGAGGGACAGTCGGTTCAGGGCTACACCTTC. It codes for CASSQEGQSVQGYTF.

The rearrangement joins TRBV19 to TRBJ2-5; 8 bases match TRBD2. In germline, CDR1 is LNHDA, CDR2 SQIVND (reference sequence). Germline trimming cut 1 base from V and 4 bases from J; bases unmatched to any gene: 5. The CDR3 totals 15 residues. The CDR3, as DNA: TGTGCCAGTAGTATAGGGCCTAGCGGGCCAGAGACCCAGTACTTC. It encodes CASSIGPSGPETQYF. The variable domain in full, with the rest retrieved from reference TRBV19 and TRBJ2-5, is DGGITQSPKYLFRKEGQNVTLSCEQNLNHDAMYWYRQDPGQGLRLIYYSQIVNDFQKGDIAEGYSVSREKKESFPLTVTSAQKNPTAFYLCASSIGPSGPETQYFGPGTRLLVL.

The rearrangement links TRBV25-1 to TRBJ2-1; TRBD2 aligns across 8 bases. Germline loops: CDR1 MGHDK, CDR2 SYGVNS. V dropped 6 bases and J dropped 2; count of bases not matched to a gene: 0. CDR3 length equals 13 residues. Written as DNA, the CDR3 is TGTGCCAGCAGCGGGGGGGCCTACAATGAGCAGTTCTTC. It is translated as CASSGGAYNEQFF.

The J gene is TRBJ1-2, the V gene TRBV19; 8 positions match TRBD1. The CDR3 spans 11 residues. Trimming took 10 bases from V and 4 from J; bases not matched to a gene: 2. Germline V lookup: CDR1 LNHDA, CDR2 SQIVND (reference sequence). CDR3 residues: CATGGPYGYTF. The CDR3 nucleotides read TGTGCCACAGGGGGCCCCTATGGCTACACCTTC. The full variable domain, rest sourced from reference TRBV19 and TRBJ1-2, is DGGITQSPKYLFRKEGQNVTLSCEQNLNHDAMYWYRQDPGQGLRLIYYSQIVNDFQKGDIAEGYSVSREKKESFPLTVTSAQKNPTAFYLCATGGPYGYTFGSGTRLTVV.

This chain links TRBV7-9 with TRBJ1-2; D is perhaps TRBD1 (6 bases). The CDR3 loop spans 17 amino acids. V was clipped by 7 bases and J by 0 bases, with 21 bases between them. Germline lookup yields CDR1 SEHNR and CDR2 FQNEAQ (reference sequence). Here the CDR3 reads CASTLNLNRASNYGYTF. Written as DNA, the CDR3 is TGTGCCAGCACCCTAAATCTAAACAGGGCCTCTAACTATGGCTACACCTTC. Full variable domain (outside the CDR3, taken from reference TRBV7-9 and TRBJ1-2): DTGVSQNPRHKITKRGQNVTFRCDPISEHNRLYWYRQTLGQGPEFLTYFQNEAQLEKSRLLSDRFSAERPKGSFSTLEIQRTEQGDSAMYLCASTLNLNRASNYGYTFGSGTRLTVV.

The chain is built from TRBV7-9 and TRBJ1-1, with D hard to call. CDR3 length equals 12 residues. Germline V gives CDR1 SEHNR, CDR2 FQNEAQ (reference sequence). V was pared by 2 bases and J by 3 bases, with 4 bases between. The CDR3 region is CASSLTYTEAFF. CDR3 DNA: TGTGCCAGCAGCTTAACATACACTGAAGCTTTCTTT.

This chain uses TRBV9 with TRBJ2-1; TRBD2 matches 13 bases. The CDR3 contains 18 residues. The trim removed 0 bases at V and 9 bases at J, leaving 12 bases unmatched. Germline CDR1 reads SGDLS; CDR2 reads YYNGEE. The CDR3 coding sequence is TGTGCCAGCAGCGTAGTCCCTGGTACTAGCGGGGGGGCCTCTGAGCAGTTCTTC. This translates into CASSVVPGTSGGASEQFF.

This sequence joins TRBV7-7 and TRBJ2-3; the match to TRBD2 covers 7 bases. The trim removed 2 bases at V and 2 bases at J, leaving 7 bases unmatched. Germline CDR1 SSHAT, CDR2 FNYEAQ (reference sequence). The CDR3 is 16 amino acids. The CDR3: CASSLNLAATTDTQYF. CDR3 nucleotides: TGTGCCAGCAGCTTAAATCTAGCGGCAACCACAGATACGCAGTATTTT.

This rearrangement joins TRBV18 to TRBJ1-4, with 11 bases aligning to TRBD1. The germline gives CDR1 KGHSH, CDR2 LQKENI. The junction had 0 bases not matched to a gene; V was cut back by 3 bases and J by 0 bases. The CDR3 has 16 residues. Here the CDR3 DNA reads TGTGCCAGCTCACCGGGACAGGGGGCAACTAATGAAAAACTGTTTTTT. Translation: CASSPGQGATNEKLFF.

This chain joins TRBV7-9 and TRBJ2-3, with 7 bases aligning to TRBD2. This CDR3 spans 16 amino acids. V was clipped by 4 bases and J by 2 bases; unmatched bases: 9. Germline V gene lookup returns CDR1 SEHNR and CDR2 FQNEAQ (reference sequence). CDR3 in amino acids: CASSSTRTRLTDTQYF. The CDR3 region has the DNA TGTGCCAGCAGCTCGACCCGGACTAGACTCACAGATACGCAGTATTTT.

The J gene is TRBJ2-5, the V gene TRBV5-6; D remains ambiguous. CDR3 length: 14 amino acids. CDR1 and CDR2 from the germline V gene are SGHDT and YYEEEE. Between the trimmed V and J ends, which lost 0 bases and 1 base, there was a span of 7 bases. The chain's CDR3 is CASSLGQFQETQYF. Here the CDR3 DNA reads TGTGCCAGCAGCTTGGGGCAGTTCCAAGAGACCCAGTACTTC.

This clone was seen a few times. The rearrangement uses TRBV6-1 and TRBJ2-7; 7 bases map to TRBD2. Germline V gives CDR1 MNHNS, CDR2 SASEGT. After removal of 2 bases from V and 4 bases from J, the junction contained 8 bases not matched to a gene. This CDR3 spans 15 amino acids. This chain's CDR3 is CASSENPGGTYEQYF. DNA for the CDR3: TGTGCCAGCAGTGAAAATCCGGGGGGTACTTACGAGCAGTACTTC.

A single count supports this clone. The V gene is TRBV7-2, the J gene TRBJ2-7, with TRBD1 as a possible D gene (5 bases). Germline-derived CDR1 and CDR2 are SGHTA and FQGNSA. V lost 1 base, J lost 3 bases, and 10 bases lay in between. The length of the CDR3 is 14 residues. The CDR3, as DNA: TGTGCCAGCAGCTTAGATTGGCAGGGCTACGAGCAGTACTTC. This sequence encodes CASSLDWQGYEQYF.

This clone was observed a handful of times. V usage is TRBV7-9 and J usage is TRBJ1-1; TRBD1 is a possible D gene (6 bases). This CDR3 contains 14 residues. Germline V gene data show CDR1 as SEHNR and CDR2 as FQNEAQ (reference sequence). Trimming cost V 4 bases and J 3 bases, with 12 bases left between them. The CDR3 nucleotides read TGTGCCAGCAGCTCCTGGGGACATGACACTGAAGCTTTCTTT. As protein: CASSSWGHDTEAFF.

The V and J genes are TRBV5-6 and TRBJ2-5; tentatively, D is TRBD1 (5 bases). The ends were cut back, 4 bases at V and 4 bases at J, with 5 bases in the middle. From germline, CDR1 is SGHDT and CDR2 YYEEEE. CDR3 size: 11 residues. This chain's CDR3 is CASSQGETQYF. The CDR3 DNA reads as TGTGCCAGCAGCCAGGGAGAGACCCAGTACTTC.

The chain combines TRBV6-6 with TRBJ2-3, with 8 bases fitting TRBD2. Germline CDR1 and CDR2: MNHNY and SVGAGI (reference sequence). The CDR3 has 15 residues. V shed 4 bases, J shed 2 bases, and the junction held 5 bases outside the gene matches. The CDR3 nucleotides read TGTGCCAGCAGTTTGTCGGGGGGGATCACAGATACGCAGTATTTT. Its translation is CASSLSGGITDTQYF.

V is TRBV7-9 and J is TRBJ2-5; possibly TRBD2 for D (5 bases). Trimming removed 2 bases from V and 2 bases from J, with 12 bases in between. Germline V gene lookup returns CDR1 SEHNR and CDR2 FQNEAQ (reference sequence). The CDR3 has 15 amino acids. The DNA of the CDR3 is TGTGCCAGCAGCTTACTGGGGTCGGGGCAAGAGACCCAGTACTTC. Its translation: CASSLLGSGQETQYF.

This clone was observed once. The chain recombines TRBV30 with TRBJ2-1; 12 bases line up with TRBD2. Germline V gives CDR1 GTSNPN, CDR2 SVGIG (reference sequence). J lost 8 bases, V lost 0 bases, and 11 bases had no gene match. This CDR3 comprises 17 residues. CDR3: CAWSVGASGGAGDEQFF. The DNA of the CDR3 is TGTGCCTGGAGTGTAGGGGCTAGCGGGGGGGCCGGGGATGAGCAGTTCTTC.

The chain employs TRBV9 and TRBJ1-1; D call uncertain. Germline V gene data show CDR1 as SGDLS and CDR2 as YYNGEE. The CDR3 contains 13 residues. Trimming removed 0 bases from V and 8 bases from J, with 11 bases in between. CDR3 amino acids: CASSVGRSTEAFF. The CDR3 DNA is TGTGCCAGCAGCGTAGGGAGGTCTACAGAAGCTTTCTTT. Based on the CDR3 plus reference TRBV9 and TRBJ1-1, the full variable domain is DSGVTQTPKHLITATGQRVTLRCSPRSGDLSVYWYQQSLDQGLQFLIQYYNGEERAKGNILERFSAQQFPDLHSELNLSSLELGDSALYFCASSVGRSTEAFFGQGTRLTVV.